This T cell receptor beta chain was sequenced for a study of neurological immune-mediated disorders. The germline gives CDR1 PRHDT, CDR2 FYEKMQ (reference sequence). This CDR3 region has 15 residues. Trimming took 6 bases from V and 2 from J; bases not matched to a gene: 9. TCRdb reprocessed the 5' RACE reads with MiXCR, giving one entry per CDR3 protein. The sample shows roughly 80,000 distinct CDR3 sequences, around a tenth of them seen only once. In its sample, this clonotype was seen many times. Sample: PBMCs. V and J are TRBV13 and TRBJ1-2; 7 bases line up with TRBD1. The TCR originated in a man between 40 and 49 years old in good health. The CDR3 DNA reads as TGTGCCAGCAGTCCCGGGACAGTAATCAACTATGGCTACACCTTC. Translation gives CASSPGTVINYGYTF.